This T cell receptor (beta chain) was obtained from a study of cytomegalovirus exposure and HLA in healthy donors. The table lists this clone with a few counts. A multiplex PCR was run with 60 Vbeta primers and 13 Jbeta primers. The assay was immunoSEQ multiplex PCR, and TCRdb's table has in-frame clones only and misses some. The sample includes 150,000 to 180,000 clones, about 80% seen only once; the top ten take 3% to 4%. V trimming: 2 bases; J trimming: 2 bases; junction bases outside the gene matches: 4. Germline CDR1 reads SGHRS; CDR2 reads YFSETQ. The CDR3 totals 15 residues. The sequence was obtained from a woman in her forties in good health and CMV-seronegative. This chain connects TRBV5-1 to TRBJ1-5, with TRBD1 matching 7 bases. Sequenced sample: PBMCs. The CDR3 coding sequence is TGCGCCAGCAGCTTACAGGGGCTAGGCAATCAGCCCCAGCATTTT. It translates to CASSLQGLGNQPQHF.